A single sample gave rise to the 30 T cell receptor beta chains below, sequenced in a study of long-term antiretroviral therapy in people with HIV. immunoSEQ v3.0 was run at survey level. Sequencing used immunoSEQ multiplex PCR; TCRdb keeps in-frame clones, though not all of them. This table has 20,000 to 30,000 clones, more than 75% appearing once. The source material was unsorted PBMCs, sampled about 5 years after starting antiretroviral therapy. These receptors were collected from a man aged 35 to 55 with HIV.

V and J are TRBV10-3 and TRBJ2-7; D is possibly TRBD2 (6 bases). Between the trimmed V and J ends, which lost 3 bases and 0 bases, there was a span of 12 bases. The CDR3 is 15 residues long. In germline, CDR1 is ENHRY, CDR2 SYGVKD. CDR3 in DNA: TGTGCCATCAGTGATGGGGGAGGCCCCTCCTACGAGCAGTACTTC. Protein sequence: CAISDGGGPSYEQYF.

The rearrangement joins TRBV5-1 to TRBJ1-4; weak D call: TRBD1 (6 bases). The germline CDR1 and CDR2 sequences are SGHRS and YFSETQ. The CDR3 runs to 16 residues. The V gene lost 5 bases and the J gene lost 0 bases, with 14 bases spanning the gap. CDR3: CASSLTGGATNEKLFF. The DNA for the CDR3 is TGCGCCAGCAGTCTGACCGGGGGCGCAACTAATGAAAAACTGTTTTTT.

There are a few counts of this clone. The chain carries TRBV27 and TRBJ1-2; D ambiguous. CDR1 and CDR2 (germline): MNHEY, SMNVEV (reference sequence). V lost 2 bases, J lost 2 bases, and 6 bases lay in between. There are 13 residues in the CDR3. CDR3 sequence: CASSLRPNYGYTF. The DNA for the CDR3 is TGTGCCAGCAGTTTACGGCCCAACTATGGCTACACCTTC.

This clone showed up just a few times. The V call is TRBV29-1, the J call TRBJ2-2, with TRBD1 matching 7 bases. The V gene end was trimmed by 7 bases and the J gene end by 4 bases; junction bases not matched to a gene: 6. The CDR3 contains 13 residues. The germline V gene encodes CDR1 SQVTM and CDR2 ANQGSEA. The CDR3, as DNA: TGCAGCGCACCGGGACAGTCCACCGGGGAGCTGTTTTTT. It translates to CSAPGQSTGELFF.

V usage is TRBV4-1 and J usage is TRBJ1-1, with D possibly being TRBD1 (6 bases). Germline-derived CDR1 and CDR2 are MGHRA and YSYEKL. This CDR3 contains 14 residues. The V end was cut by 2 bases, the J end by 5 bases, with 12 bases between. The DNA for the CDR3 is TGCGCCAGCAGCCAAAACCCAGGGGTAACTGAAGCTTTCTTT. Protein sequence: CASSQNPGVTEAFF.

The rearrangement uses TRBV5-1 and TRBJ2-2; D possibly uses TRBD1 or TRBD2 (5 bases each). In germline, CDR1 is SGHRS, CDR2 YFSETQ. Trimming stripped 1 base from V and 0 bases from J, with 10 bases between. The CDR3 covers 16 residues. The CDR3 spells CASSLPGTANTGELFF. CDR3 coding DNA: TGCGCCAGCAGCTTGCCCGGGACGGCGAACACCGGGGAGCTGTTTTTT.

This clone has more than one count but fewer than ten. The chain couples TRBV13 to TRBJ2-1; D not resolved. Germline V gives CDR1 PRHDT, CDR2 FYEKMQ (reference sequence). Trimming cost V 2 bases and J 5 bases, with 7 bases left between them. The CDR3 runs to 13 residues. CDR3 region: CASSLYQNNEQFF. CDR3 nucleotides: TGTGCCAGCAGCTTATATCAGAACAATGAGCAGTTCTTC.

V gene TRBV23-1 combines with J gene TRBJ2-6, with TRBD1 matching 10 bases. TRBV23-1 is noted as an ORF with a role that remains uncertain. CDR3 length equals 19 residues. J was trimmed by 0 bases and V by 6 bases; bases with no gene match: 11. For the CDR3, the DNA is TGCGCCAGCAGGGACCGGGACAGGGGCAGATGCTCTGGGGCCAACGTCCTGACTTTC. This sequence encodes CASRDRDRGRCSGANVLTF.

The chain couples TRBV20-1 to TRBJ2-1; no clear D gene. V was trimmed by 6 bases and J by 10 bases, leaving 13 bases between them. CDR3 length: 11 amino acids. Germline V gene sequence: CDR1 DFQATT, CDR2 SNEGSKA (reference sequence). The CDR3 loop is CSASTGPEQFF. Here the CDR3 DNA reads TGCAGTGCCTCGACCGGGCCGGAGCAGTTCTTC.

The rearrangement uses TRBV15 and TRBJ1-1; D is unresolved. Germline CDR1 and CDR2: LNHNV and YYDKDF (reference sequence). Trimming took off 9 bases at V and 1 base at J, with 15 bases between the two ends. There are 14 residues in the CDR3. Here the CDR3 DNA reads TGTGCCACACGGCTATCTACCCGGAACACTGAAGCTTTCTTT. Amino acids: CATRLSTRNTEAFF.

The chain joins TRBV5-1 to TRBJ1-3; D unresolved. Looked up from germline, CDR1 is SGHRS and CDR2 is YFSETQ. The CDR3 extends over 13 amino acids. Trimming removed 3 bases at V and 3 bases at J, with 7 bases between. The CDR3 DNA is TGCGCCAGCAGCTCAGGCGATGGAAACACCATATATTTT. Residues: CASSSGDGNTIYF.

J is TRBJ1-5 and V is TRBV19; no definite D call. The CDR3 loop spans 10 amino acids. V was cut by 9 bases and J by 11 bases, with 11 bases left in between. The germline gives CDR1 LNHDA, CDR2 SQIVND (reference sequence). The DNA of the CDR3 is TGTGCCAGACACGTTTTAGCCCAGCATTTT. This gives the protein CARHVLAQHF. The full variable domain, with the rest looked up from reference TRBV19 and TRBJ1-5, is DGGITQSPKYLFRKEGQNVTLSCEQNLNHDAMYWYRQDPGQGLRLIYYSQIVNDFQKGDIAEGYSVSREKKESFPLTVTSAQKNPTAFYLCARHVLAQHFGDGTRLSIL.

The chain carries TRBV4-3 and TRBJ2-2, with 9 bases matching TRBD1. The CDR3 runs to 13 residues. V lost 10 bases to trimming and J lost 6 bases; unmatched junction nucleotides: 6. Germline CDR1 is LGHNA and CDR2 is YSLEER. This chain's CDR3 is CATRDREAGELFF. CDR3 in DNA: TGCGCCACTAGGGACAGGGAAGCCGGGGAGCTGTTTTTT.

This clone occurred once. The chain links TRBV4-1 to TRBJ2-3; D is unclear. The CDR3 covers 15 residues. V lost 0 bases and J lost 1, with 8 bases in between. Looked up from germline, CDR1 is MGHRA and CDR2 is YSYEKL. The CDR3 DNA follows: TGCGCCAGCAGCCAAGACCCAGGCCGCACAGATACGCAGTATTTT. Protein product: CASSQDPGRTDTQYF.

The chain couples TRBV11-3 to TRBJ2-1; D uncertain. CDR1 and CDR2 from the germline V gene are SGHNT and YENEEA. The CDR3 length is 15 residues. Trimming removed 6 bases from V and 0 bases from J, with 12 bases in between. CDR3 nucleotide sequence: TGTGCCAGCAGTCCTCGGGCCGGCTCCTACAATGAGCAGTTCTTC. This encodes CASSPRAGSYNEQFF.

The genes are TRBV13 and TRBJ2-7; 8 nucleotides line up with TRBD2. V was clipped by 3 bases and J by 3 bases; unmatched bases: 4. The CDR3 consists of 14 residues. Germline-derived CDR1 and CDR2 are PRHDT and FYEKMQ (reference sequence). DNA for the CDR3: TGTGCCAGCAGCTTCAGCGGGAGTGACTACGAGCAGTACTTC. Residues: CASSFSGSDYEQYF.

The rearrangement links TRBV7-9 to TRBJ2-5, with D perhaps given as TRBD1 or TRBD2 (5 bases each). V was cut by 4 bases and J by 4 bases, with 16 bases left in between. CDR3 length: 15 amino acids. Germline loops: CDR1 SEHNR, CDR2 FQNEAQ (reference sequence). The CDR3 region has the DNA TGTGCCAGCAGCTCCCCCGGGACCCTCGGAGAGACCCAGTACTTC. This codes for CASSSPGTLGETQYF.

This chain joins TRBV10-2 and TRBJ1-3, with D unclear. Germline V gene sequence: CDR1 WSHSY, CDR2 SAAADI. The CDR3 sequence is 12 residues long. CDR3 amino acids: CTHSRSGNTIYF. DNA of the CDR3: TGCACCCACTCACGCTCTGGAAACACCATATATTTT.

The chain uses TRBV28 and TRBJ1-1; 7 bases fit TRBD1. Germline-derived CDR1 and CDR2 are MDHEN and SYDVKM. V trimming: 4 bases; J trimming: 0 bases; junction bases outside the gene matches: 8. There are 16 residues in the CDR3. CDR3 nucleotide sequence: TGTGCCAGCAGTTCAGTTCCGGGACAGTTGAACACTGAAGCTTTCTTT. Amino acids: CASSSVPGQLNTEAFF.

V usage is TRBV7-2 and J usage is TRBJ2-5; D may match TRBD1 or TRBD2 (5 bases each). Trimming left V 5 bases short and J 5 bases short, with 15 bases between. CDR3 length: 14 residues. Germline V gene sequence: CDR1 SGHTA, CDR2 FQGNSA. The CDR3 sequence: CASSPLGPTETQYF. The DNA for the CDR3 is TGTGCCAGCAGCCCGTTGGGACCCACGGAGACCCAGTACTTC.

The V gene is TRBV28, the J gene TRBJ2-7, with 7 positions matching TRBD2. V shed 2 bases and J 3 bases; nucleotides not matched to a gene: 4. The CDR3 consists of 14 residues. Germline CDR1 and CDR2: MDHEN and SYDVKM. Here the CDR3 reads CASSLVGGGYEQYF. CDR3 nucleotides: TGTGCCAGCAGTTTAGTGGGGGGGGGCTACGAGCAGTACTTC.

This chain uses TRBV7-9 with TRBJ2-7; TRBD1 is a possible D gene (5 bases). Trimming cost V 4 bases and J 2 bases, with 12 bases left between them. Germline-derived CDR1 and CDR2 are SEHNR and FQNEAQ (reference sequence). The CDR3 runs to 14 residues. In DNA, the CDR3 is TGTGCCAGCAGCTCCCCCAGGGATACCTACGAGCAGTACTTC. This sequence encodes CASSSPRDTYEQYF.

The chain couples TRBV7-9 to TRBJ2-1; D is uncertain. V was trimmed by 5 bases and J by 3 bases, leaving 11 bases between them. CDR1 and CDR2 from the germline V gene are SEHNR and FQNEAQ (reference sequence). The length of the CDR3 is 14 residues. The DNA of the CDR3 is TGTGCCAGCAGCCGCCTTAGCAGCTACAATGAGCAGTTCTTC. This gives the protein CASSRLSSYNEQFF.

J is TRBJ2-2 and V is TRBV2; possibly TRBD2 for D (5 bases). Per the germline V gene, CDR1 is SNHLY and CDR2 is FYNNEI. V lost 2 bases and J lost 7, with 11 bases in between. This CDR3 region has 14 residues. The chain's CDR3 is CASSESGVGGELFF. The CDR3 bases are TGTGCCAGCAGTGAATCCGGGGTTGGCGGGGAGCTGTTTTTT.

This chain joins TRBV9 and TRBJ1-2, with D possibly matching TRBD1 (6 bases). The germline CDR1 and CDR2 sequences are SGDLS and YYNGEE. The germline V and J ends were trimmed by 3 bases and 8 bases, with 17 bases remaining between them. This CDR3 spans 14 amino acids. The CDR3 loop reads CASSGGGGATGYTF. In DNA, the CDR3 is TGTGCCAGCAGCGGTGGCGGGGGGGCGACCGGCTACACCTTC.

For the CDR3, the DNA is TGCGCCAGCAGCTTGGAGGGGGGCGAAGGGCCCCAGCATTTT. Amino acids: CASSLEGGEGPQHF. V is TRBV5-1 and J is TRBJ1-5; D might be TRBD1 (6 bases). Trimming stripped 0 bases from V and 9 bases from J, with 13 bases between. Germline CDR1 reads SGHRS; CDR2 reads YFSETQ. This CDR3 has 14 residues.

The CDR3 here is CASSSIAVGTGELFF. The CDR3 region has the DNA TGTGCCAGCAGCTCAATAGCTGTCGGGACCGGGGAGCTGTTTTTT. The chain has TRBV5-6 and TRBJ2-2; D is uncertain. CDR1 and CDR2 from the germline V gene are SGHDT and YYEEEE. V gave up 3 bases and J gave up 5 bases, with 14 bases separating them. The CDR3 is 15 residues long.

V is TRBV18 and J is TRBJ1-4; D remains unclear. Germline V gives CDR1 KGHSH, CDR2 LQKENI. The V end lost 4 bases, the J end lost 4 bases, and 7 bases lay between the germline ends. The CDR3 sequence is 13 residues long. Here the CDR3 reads CASSLDLNEKLFF. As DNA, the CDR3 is TGTGCCAGCTCACTGGATCTTAATGAAAAACTGTTTTTT. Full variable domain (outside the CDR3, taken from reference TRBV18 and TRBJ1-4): NAGVMQNPRHLVRRRGQEARLRCSPMKGHSHVYWYRQLPEEGLKFMVYLQKENIIDESGMPKERFSAEFPKEGPSILRIQQVVRGDSAAYFCASSLDLNEKLFFGSGTQLSVL.

CDR3 loop: CASSLSVGTPVTDTQYF. CDR3 in DNA: TGCGCCAGCAGTCTCTCAGTCGGGACACCAGTCACAGATACGCAGTATTTT. The chain links TRBV23-1 to TRBJ2-3; the D gene is possibly TRBD1 (6 bases). TRBV23-1 is treated as an ORF (open reading frame) with a function not yet certain. The CDR3 runs to 17 residues. Trimming took off 4 bases at V and 2 bases at J, with 19 bases between the two ends.

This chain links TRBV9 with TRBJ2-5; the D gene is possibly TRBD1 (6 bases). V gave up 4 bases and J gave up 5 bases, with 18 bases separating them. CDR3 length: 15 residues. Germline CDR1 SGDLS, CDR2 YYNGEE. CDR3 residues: CASSPELGAGETQYF. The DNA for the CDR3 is TGTGCCAGCAGCCCAGAACTGGGGGCTGGGGAGACCCAGTACTTC. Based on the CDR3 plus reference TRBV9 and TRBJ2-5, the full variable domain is DSGVTQTPKHLITATGQRVTLRCSPRSGDLSVYWYQQSLDQGLQFLIQYYNGEERAKGNILERFSAQQFPDLHSELNLSSLELGDSALYFCASSPELGAGETQYFGPGTRLLVL.